Each of the 15 T cell receptor beta chains below was sequenced from the same sample in a study of STAT5B mutations in CD4+ large granular lymphocyte leukemia. The protocol was immunoSEQ multiplex PCR, while the TCRdb copy is restricted to in-frame clones and leaves out a portion. The profile shows about 24,000 clones, about 79% of them singletons. Source material: CD4+ T cells from blood buffy coats. The source of these receptors is a human donor in good health.

This clone was seen more than once but under ten times. This chain uses TRBV7-9 with TRBJ2-5; D is uncertain. The CDR3 is made up of 13 amino acids. In germline, CDR1 is SEHNR, CDR2 FQNEAQ (reference sequence). Trimming pared 1 base from V and 4 bases from J, leaving 7 bases between. Written as DNA, the CDR3 is TGTGCCAGCAGCTTAGTAGGCGCAGAGACCCAGTACTTC. Translating gives CASSLVGAETQYF.

V and J are TRBV5-1 and TRBJ2-5; TRBD2 matches 10 bases. Unmatched junction bases numbered 17, after V lost 2 bases and J lost 1 base. The germline V gene has CDR1 SGHRS and CDR2 YFSETQ. This CDR3 has 20 residues. The CDR3 DNA reads as TGCGCCAGCAGCTTAAGGGGAGGTCGAGCGGGGGGGCCGGGCCAAGAGACCCAGTACTTC. It encodes CASSLRGGRAGGPGQETQYF. Based on the CDR3 plus reference TRBV5-1 and TRBJ2-5, the full variable domain is KAGVTQTPRYLIKTRGQQVTLSCSPISGHRSVSWYQQTPGQGLQFLFEYFSETQRNKGNFPGRFSGRQFSNSRSEMNVSTLELGDSALYLCASSLRGGRAGGPGQETQYFGPGTRLLVL.

For this clone: A junction end diverges from the germline sequence, so it may reflect a read error. Here the CDR3 DNA reads TGCGCCAGCAGCCAAGTGGGACAGCCTAACTATGGCTACACCTTC. Protein: CASSQVGQPNYGYTF. The chain recombines TRBV5-4 with TRBJ1-2, with 7 bases identical to TRBD1. CDR1 SGHNT and CDR2 YYREEE come from the germline V gene (reference sequence). The CDR3 is 15 residues long.

The chain carries TRBV11-3 and TRBJ2-2; a possible D gene is TRBD2 (6 bases). This CDR3 is 12 amino acids long. The V end was cut by 5 bases, the J end by 15 bases, with 16 bases between. Germline V gene sequence: CDR1 SGHNT, CDR2 YENEEA. The CDR3 protein is CASSPPGGRVFF. CDR3 in DNA: TGTGCCAGCAGCCCACCCGGGGGAAGGGTGTTTTTT.

The V call is TRBV18, the J call TRBJ2-7, with D perhaps matching TRBD2 (6 bases). V was cut by 4 bases and J by 2 bases, with 9 bases left in between. The CDR3 spans 13 residues. Germline-derived CDR1 and CDR2 are KGHSH and LQKENI. CDR3 protein: CASSRGLTYEQYF. In nucleotides, the CDR3 is TGTGCCAGCTCACGGGGACTTACCTACGAGCAGTACTTC.

This clone was detected once. The chain is built from TRBV28 and TRBJ2-5; possible D gene TRBD1, 6 bases. This CDR3 spans 14 amino acids. With 11 bases removed from V and 5 bases from J, the gap between germline ends came to 21 bases. Germline-derived CDR1 and CDR2 are MDHEN and SYDVKM. The CDR3 sequence is CAGRSGGEGETQYF. Here the CDR3 DNA reads TGTGCCGGAAGGAGTGGGGGCGAGGGGGAGACCCAGTACTTC.

The chain is built from TRBV9 and TRBJ2-7; the D call may be TRBD1 or TRBD2 (5 bases each). This CDR3 has 14 amino acids. Germline CDR1 reads SGDLS; CDR2 reads YYNGEE. V was pared by 8 bases and J by 3 bases, with 18 bases between. CDR3 sequence reads: CARFRGPFNYEQYF. The CDR3 region has the DNA TGTGCCAGGTTTAGGGGACCCTTTAACTACGAGCAGTACTTC.

The genes are TRBV9 and TRBJ1-1; D perhaps matches TRBD1 (6 bases). V was cut by 0 bases and J by 5 bases, with 11 bases left in between. The CDR3 is 14 residues long. CDR1 SGDLS and CDR2 YYNGEE come from the germline V gene. In nucleotides, the CDR3 is TGTGCCAGCAGCGTAGAGGCAGGGGAGACTGAAGCTTTCTTT. This gives the protein CASSVEAGETEAFF.

The chain recombines TRBV7-2 with TRBJ2-2; perhaps TRBD1 as D (6 bases). Germline V CDR1 and CDR2: SGHTA, FQGNSA. The CDR3 covers 17 residues. Trimming removed 4 bases from V and 1 base from J, with 16 bases in between. CDR3 DNA sequence: TGTGCCAGCAGCTCCTATACGGACAGTATGAACACCGGGGAGCTGTTTTTT. This gives the protein CASSSYTDSMNTGELFF.

The chain links TRBV7-2 to TRBJ2-3; D unclear. Looked up from germline, CDR1 is SGHTA and CDR2 is FQGNSA. V was trimmed by 0 bases and J by 0 bases, leaving 7 bases between them. This CDR3 has 15 residues. Written as DNA, the CDR3 is TGTGCCAGCAGCTTAGCGGGTTCTAGCACAGATACGCAGTATTTT. Its translation is CASSLAGSSTDTQYF.

This clone came up once. The chain couples TRBV6-5 to TRBJ2-7, with TRBD1 matching 8 bases. Trimming removed 4 bases from V and 6 bases from J; junction bases left unmatched: 8. The germline gives CDR1 MNHEY, CDR2 SVGAGI. There are 14 residues in the CDR3. CDR3 protein: CASSFGQGLGEQYF. CDR3 nucleotides: TGTGCCAGCAGTTTCGGACAGGGTCTAGGCGAGCAGTACTTC.

This chain uses TRBV5-1 with TRBJ1-3; TRBD1 is a possible D gene (5 bases). The CDR3 length is 15 residues. Germline lookup yields CDR1 SGHRS and CDR2 YFSETQ. The germline V and J ends were trimmed by 3 bases and 0 bases, with 10 bases remaining between them. In DNA, the CDR3 is TGCGCCAGCAGCTCGCGGGGGAACTCTGGAAACACCATATATTTT. Protein sequence: CASSSRGNSGNTIYF.

V and J are TRBV5-4 and TRBJ1-2; 10 bases are shared with TRBD1. CDR3 length: 14 residues. V shed 4 bases, J shed 7 bases, and the junction held 7 bases outside the gene matches. Germline V gene sequence: CDR1 SGHNT, CDR2 YYREEE (reference sequence). CDR3 in DNA: TGTGCCAGCAGCCTGACAGGGGGCAGGAGTGGCTACACCTTC. It yields the protein CASSLTGGRSGYTF.

V usage is TRBV6-1 and J usage is TRBJ2-1; 10 positions match TRBD2. Germline assignment: CDR1 MNHNS and CDR2 SASEGT. The CDR3 totals 14 residues. The J segment lost 4 bases and the V segment lost 5 bases, leaving 2 bases of the junction unmatched. The CDR3 sequence: CASSHSGGYNEQFF. CDR3 DNA sequence: TGTGCCAGCAGTCATAGCGGGGGGTACAATGAGCAGTTCTTC.

The CDR3 coding sequence is TGTGCCAGCAGTTACCCTAGCGGGAGGGGTTCGGGCGCAGATACGCAGTATTTT. Amino acid sequence: CASSYPSGRGSGADTQYF. The J gene is TRBJ2-3, the V gene TRBV27; 12 nucleotides match TRBD2. The CDR3 has 18 amino acids. Looked up from germline, CDR1 is MNHEY and CDR2 is SMNVEV (reference sequence). The J segment lost 4 bases and the V segment lost 4 bases, leaving 12 bases of the junction unmatched.